This T cell receptor (beta chain) was captured in a study of shared clonotypes between healthy human individuals (dated by TCRdb to about 2020). About the study as a whole: A couple of women and three men aged 18 to 49 years were included in the cohort. For each donor, CD4 naive and CD4 memory were each run on three plates, CD8 naive on two plates, and CD8 memory on one plate. The study deeply sequenced blood TCR repertoires of five healthy adults to estimate repertoire size and the extent of clonotype sharing between individuals. Libraries were prepared and TCR repertoires were sequenced by different laboratories using diverse techniques, in order to increase sequencing depth and limit assay-specific biases. Leukapheresis yielded between about 0.9 and 8.9 billion PBMCs per donor.

CD8 naive samples were CD45RO-negative cells positively selected for CCR7, giving a CD45RA+CCR7+ population that excluded TemRA cells. Donors were healthy HIV-negative adults with no recently reported acute infections or vaccinations. Every donor was a Caucasian adult living in Nashville, Tennessee, USA. After blood collection by leukapheresis, PBMCs were isolated using Ficoll-Histopaque density gradient centrifugation and then cryopreserved in the vapor phase of liquid nitrogen. Purity and quantity of every magnetically sorted T cell population were checked by analytical flow cytometry. Genomic DNA was isolated from each sorted fraction and quantified by UV absorbance on a Nanodrop 2000c. Here is what the overall study found, with its caveats: Pairwise subsampling indicated that sequencing depth was expected to affect the degree of clonotype sharing among donors. Rarefaction of sorted-subset datasets indicated incomplete sequencing despite the large sequencing depth. Only blood was sampled, and tissue TCR repertoires likely differ from those in blood. Compared with non-shared clonotypes, clonotypes shared by all four sorted-subset donors had higher generation probabilities. Because the study included a small number of donors, the genetic and exposure-history diversity represented was limited. Sharing across several donors was observed for roughly 5% of naive CD4, 3.5% of naive CD8, about 2.3% of memory CD4, and 0.4% of memory CD8 clonotypes. Naive subsets generally had larger estimated clonotype richness than memory subsets did.

Of note for this clone: This clone's antigen is unknown. It has no much larger one-base neighbor in the sample; base qualities were not kept.

Using the deep immunoSEQ assay, TCR CDR3 regions were amplified from genomic DNA by multiplex PCR. Extracted genomic DNA from each cell subset was spread evenly across all wells of several immunoSEQ 96-well plates, with each plate serving as a replicate. For sorted subsets, roughly 200 ng genomic DNA, equal to 30,000 or so T cell genomes, was loaded into each replicate PCR. The purified libraries were quantified using a Qubit 3.0 fluorometer, sized with a Bioanalyzer 2100, and then quantified again using the KAPA Library Quantification kit. Every immunoSEQ 96-well plate was sequenced on a dedicated single-read 150-cycle Illumina NextSeq 550 flow cell. As for the authors' bioinformatics: Because only junctional sequences without quality scores were contained in the immunoSEQ output, filtering matching that applied to full-length reads could not be performed. Sequences were annotated with PyIR, a Python wrapper for IgBLAST v1.9, and V/J genes and CDR3 were assigned using IMGT germline references. Reads were filtered out if the reads had weak V/J assignments (E-value above 1e-6), no CDR3, stop codons, out-of-frame junctions, or ambiguous translated residues. V3J clonotypes were defined by identical inferred V gene, J gene, and CDR3 amino acid sequence. Percentage overlap between repertoires was calculated by dividing the number of shared unique clonotypes by the size of the smaller repertoire. Repertoire richness was assessed with RTK rarefaction, the Chao1 estimator, and Recon v2.1 estimates of unobserved clonotypes. OLGA was used to compute generation probabilities for all TCRbeta clonotypes that the gDNA method yielded from a few donors. The table was pulled from immuneACCESS by TCRdb, which kept in-frame rearrangements only. Such tables lose some clones; where checked, under half of the loss comes from unresolved V genes, and the rest has no known cause. Clone size and V and J calls were adopted from that table, with D and trimming inferred from the DNA. The sample contains about 2.1 million clones, just under 95% of them found a single time. The ten largest clones take up over 1.5% of the sample.

This clonotype was sampled from a man aged 18 to 29 in good health. Some clones in this sample may be carry-over from other donors' samples. Sequencing used naive CD8+ T cells from PBMCs. The sample's cell subset or site label is to be understood as: CD45RA+CCR7+.

The CDR3 protein: CASRPGQILSSQPQHF. The nucleotide sequence is TGTGCCAGCAGACCAGGACAGATCCTGTCGAGTCAGCCCCAGCATTTT. The V gene is TRBV28 and the J gene is TRBJ1-5; D gene: possibly TRBD1, on 6 matching bases. The junction shows trimming of 6 bases on V and 6 bases on J, plus 21 bases between the germline ends. Spanning cysteine to phenylalanine, the CDR3 consists of 16 amino acids. The CDR3 DNA has 48 bases and is translated from base 1. For CDR1 and CDR2, the germline V gene lists MDHEN and SYDVKM.